Following are 4 T cell receptor beta chains from one sample sequenced in a study of cytomegalovirus exposure and HLA in healthy donors. Researchers ran the PCR with 60 Vbeta and 13 Jbeta primers. The table came from immunoSEQ multiplex PCR; TCRdb's copy has only in-frame clones and leaves some out. The data show around 150,000 clones, over 70% seen once. Sequencing input: PBMCs. The receptor source for this set is a middle-aged woman in good health and CMV-seronegative.

V is TRBV11-2 and J is TRBJ2-7; 15 positions agree with TRBD2. V lost 5 bases and J lost 4; bases outside the gene matches: 3. The germline gives CDR1 SGHAT, CDR2 FQNNGV. The CDR3 is made up of 15 amino acids. DNA of the CDR3: TGTGCCAGCAGCACCGGACTAGCGGGAGGGTACGAGCAGTACTTC. Residues: CASSTGLAGGYEQYF. Full variable domain (outside the CDR3, taken from reference TRBV11-2 and TRBJ2-7): EAGVAQSPRYKIIEKRQSVAFWCNPISGHATLYWYQQILGQGPKLLIQFQNNGVVDDSQLPKDRFSAERLKGVDSTLKIQPAKLEDSAVYLCASSTGLAGGYEQYFGPGTRLTVT.

The chain couples TRBV5-4 to TRBJ2-5; 12 bases agree with TRBD2. In germline, CDR1 is SGHNT, CDR2 YYREEE (reference sequence). The V gene end was trimmed by 3 bases and the J gene end by 5 bases; junction bases not matched to a gene: 2. The CDR3 runs 14 residues. CDR3 sequence: CASSWGLAGETQYF. Here the CDR3 DNA reads TGTGCCAGCAGCTGGGGACTAGCGGGCGAGACCCAGTACTTC.

CDR3 nucleotide sequence: TGTGCCAGCAGTCCGGGGGTGAACACTGAAGCTTTCTTT. Translated: CASSPGVNTEAFF. J is TRBJ1-1 and V is TRBV27; weak D call: TRBD1 (5 bases). Trimming pared 5 bases from V and 0 bases from J, leaving 7 bases between. This CDR3 comprises 13 residues. Germline loops: CDR1 MNHEY, CDR2 SMNVEV (reference sequence).

Here the CDR3 reads CASSLGLLGYEQYF. The CDR3 coding sequence is TGTGCCAGCAGTTTAGGGCTCTTGGGCTACGAGCAGTACTTC. J is TRBJ2-7 and V is TRBV27; no definite D call. CDR3 size: 14 residues. Per the germline V gene, CDR1 is MNHEY and CDR2 is SMNVEV (reference sequence). The V and J ends lost 2 bases and 3 bases respectively, with 11 bases between them.